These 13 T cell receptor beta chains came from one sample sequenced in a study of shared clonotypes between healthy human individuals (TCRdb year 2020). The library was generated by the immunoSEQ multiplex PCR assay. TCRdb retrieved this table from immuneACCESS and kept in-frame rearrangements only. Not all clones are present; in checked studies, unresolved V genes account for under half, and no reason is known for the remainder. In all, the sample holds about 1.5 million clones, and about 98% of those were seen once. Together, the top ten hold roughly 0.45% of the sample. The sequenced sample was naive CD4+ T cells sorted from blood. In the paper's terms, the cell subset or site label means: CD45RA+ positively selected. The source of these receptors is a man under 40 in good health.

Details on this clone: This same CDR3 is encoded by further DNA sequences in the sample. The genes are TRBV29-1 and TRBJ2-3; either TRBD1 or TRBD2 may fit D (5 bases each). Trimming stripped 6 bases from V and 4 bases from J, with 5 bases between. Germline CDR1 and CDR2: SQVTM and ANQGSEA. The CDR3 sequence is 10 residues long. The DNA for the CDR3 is TGCAGCGTGGGGGCAGATACGCAGTATTTT. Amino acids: CSVGADTQYF.

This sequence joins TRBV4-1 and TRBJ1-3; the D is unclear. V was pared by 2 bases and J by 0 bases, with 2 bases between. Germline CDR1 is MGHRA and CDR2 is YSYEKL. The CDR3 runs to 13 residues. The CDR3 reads CASSQSSGNTIYF. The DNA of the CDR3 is TGCGCCAGCAGCCAAAGCTCTGGAAACACCATATATTTT.

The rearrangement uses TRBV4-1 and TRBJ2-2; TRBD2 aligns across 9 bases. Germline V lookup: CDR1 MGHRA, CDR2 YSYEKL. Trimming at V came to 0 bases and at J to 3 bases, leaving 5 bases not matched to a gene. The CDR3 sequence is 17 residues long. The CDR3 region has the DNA TGCGCCAGCAGCCAAGATTTGACTAGCGGCCACACCGGGGAGCTGTTTTTT. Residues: CASSQDLTSGHTGELFF.

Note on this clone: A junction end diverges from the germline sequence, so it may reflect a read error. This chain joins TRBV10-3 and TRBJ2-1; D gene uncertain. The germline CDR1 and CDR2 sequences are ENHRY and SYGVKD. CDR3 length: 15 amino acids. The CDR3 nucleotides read TGTGCCATTAGTGGAAGGCCCAAGTCCTACAATGAGCAGTTCTTC. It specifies CAISGRPKSYNEQFF.

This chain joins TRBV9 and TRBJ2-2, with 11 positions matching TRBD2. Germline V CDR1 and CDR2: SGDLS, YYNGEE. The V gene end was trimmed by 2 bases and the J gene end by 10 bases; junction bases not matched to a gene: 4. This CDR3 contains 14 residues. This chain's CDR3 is CASSVGLAAMELFF. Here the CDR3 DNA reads TGTGCCAGCAGCGTGGGACTAGCGGCGATGGAGCTGTTTTTT.

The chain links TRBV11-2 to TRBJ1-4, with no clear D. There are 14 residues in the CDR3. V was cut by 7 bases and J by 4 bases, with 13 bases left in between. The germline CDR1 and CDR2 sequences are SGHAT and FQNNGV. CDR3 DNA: TGTGCCAGCACCGGAAGCAGCTATAATGAAAAACTGTTTTTT. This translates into CASTGSSYNEKLFF.

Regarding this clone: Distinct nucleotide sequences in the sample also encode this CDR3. The CDR3 DNA sequence: TGTGCCTGGAGTGTAAGTGGGAATCAGCCCCAGCATTTT. This sequence encodes CAWSVSGNQPQHF. The chain joins TRBV30 to TRBJ1-5; D is undetermined. Between the trimmed V and J ends, which lost 0 bases and 4 bases, there was a span of 7 bases. CDR3 size: 13 residues. Germline V gene sequence: CDR1 GTSNPN, CDR2 SVGIG (reference sequence).

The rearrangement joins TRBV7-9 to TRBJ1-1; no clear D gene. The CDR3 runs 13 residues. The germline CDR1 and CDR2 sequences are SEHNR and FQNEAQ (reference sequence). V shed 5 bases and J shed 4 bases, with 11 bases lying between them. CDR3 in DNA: TGTGCCAGCAGCCCTATTGAGGGCACTGAAGCTTTCTTT. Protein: CASSPIEGTEAFF.

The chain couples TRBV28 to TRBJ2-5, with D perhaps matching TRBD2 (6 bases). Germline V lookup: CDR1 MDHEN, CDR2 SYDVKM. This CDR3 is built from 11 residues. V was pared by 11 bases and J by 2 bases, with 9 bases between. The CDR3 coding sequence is TGTGCCGGAGGGACTCAAGAGACCCAGTACTTC. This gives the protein CAGGTQETQYF.

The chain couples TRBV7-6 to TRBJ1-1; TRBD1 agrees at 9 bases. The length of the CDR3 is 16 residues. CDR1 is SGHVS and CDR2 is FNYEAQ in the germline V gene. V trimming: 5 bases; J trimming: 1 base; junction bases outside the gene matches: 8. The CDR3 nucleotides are TGTGCCAGCAGCCAGGACAGGGGCGGGACGAACACTGAAGCTTTCTTT. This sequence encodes CASSQDRGGTNTEAFF.

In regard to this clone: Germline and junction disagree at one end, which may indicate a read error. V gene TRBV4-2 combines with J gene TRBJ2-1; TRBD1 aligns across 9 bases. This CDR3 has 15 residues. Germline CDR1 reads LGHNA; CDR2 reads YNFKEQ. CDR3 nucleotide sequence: TGTGCCAGCAGCAAAGAGGGACAGGGTGTCAATGAGCAGTTCTTC. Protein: CASSKEGQGVNEQFF.

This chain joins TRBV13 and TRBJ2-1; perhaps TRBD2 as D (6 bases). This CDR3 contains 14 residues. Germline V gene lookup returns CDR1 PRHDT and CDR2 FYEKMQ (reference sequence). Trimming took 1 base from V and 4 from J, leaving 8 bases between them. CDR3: CASSLVRGYNEQFF. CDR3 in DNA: TGTGCCAGCAGCTTAGTCCGGGGGTACAATGAGCAGTTCTTC.

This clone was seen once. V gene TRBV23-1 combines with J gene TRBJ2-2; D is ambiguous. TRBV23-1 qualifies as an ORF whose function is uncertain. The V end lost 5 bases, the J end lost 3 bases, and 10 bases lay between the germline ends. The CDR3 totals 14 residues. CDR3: CASSKFIYTGELFF. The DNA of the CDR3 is TGCGCCAGCAGTAAGTTTATCTACACCGGGGAGCTGTTTTTT.